The present T cell receptor (beta chain) was sequenced within a study of Graves' ophthalmopathy and Graves' hyperthyroidism. About the research overall: Sampling took place at initial diagnosis, with peripheral blood obtained before any treatment.

Investigators amplified TCR beta CDR3 regions from RNA transcripts. HTBI primers were employed in first-round RT-PCR, then a second-round multiplex PCR followed. TCRdb re-called the multiplex PCR reads with MiXCR, one entry per CDR3 protein. This table has some 750,000 distinct CDR3 sequences, 40% appearing once. This clonotype was found once. Antigen specificity is unknown. A volume of 10 ml of fresh peripheral blood supplied the PBMCs. The study's findings and limits: Blood was where most expanded thyroid clonotypes above 0.001 frequency also turned up.

Germline V gives CDR1 SQVTM, CDR2 ANQGSEA. This CDR3 spans 11 amino acids. This TCR was recovered from an adult man with Graves' ophthalmopathy. This chain connects TRBV29-1 to TRBJ2-5; maybe TRBD2 (5 bases). Sequencing was performed on peripheral blood. The CDR3 DNA follows: TGCGGCCTTGAGGGCAGGGAGACCCAGTACTTC. Protein sequence: CGLEGRETQYF.